This T cell receptor beta chain originates from a study of coeliac disease. Notes on the study in general: According to the authors, this method cannot detect gliadin-specific T cells in an unbiased way.

Clones were sequenced by immunoSEQ multiplex PCR, and TCRdb holds only the in-frame ones, with some missing. Of around 2,200 clones in the sample, about 75% were seen once. This clone was observed a few times. What it recognizes is unknown. V lost 8 bases, J lost 7 bases, and 8 bases stayed unmatched. The germline V gene encodes CDR1 MNHEY and CDR2 SMNVEV (reference sequence). The CDR3 sequence is 13 residues long. The genes are TRBV27 and TRBJ1-5; TRBD1 matches 7 bases. The sample was lamina propria lymphocytes from the gut. This clonotype was obtained from a woman aged 50 to 65 with celiac disease on a gluten-free diet. CDR3 bases: TGTGCCAGCGGCCGACAGGGCGCGCAGCCCCAGCATTTT. It yields the protein CASGRQGAQPQHF.